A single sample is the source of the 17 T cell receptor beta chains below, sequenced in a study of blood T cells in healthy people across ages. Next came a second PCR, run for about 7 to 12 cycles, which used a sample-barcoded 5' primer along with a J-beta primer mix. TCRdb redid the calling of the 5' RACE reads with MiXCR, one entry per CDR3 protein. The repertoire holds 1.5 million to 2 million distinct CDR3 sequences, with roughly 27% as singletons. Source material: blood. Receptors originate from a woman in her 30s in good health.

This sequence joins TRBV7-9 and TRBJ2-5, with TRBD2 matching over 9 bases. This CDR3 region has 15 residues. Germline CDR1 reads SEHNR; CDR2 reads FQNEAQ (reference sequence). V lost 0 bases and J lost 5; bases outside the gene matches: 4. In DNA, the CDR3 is TGTGCCAGCAGCTTAGCCGGGGCGGGAGGGGAGACCCAGTACTTC. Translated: CASSLAGAGGETQYF. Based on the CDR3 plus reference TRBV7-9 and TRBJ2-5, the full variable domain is DTGVSQNPRHKITKRGQNVTFRCDPISEHNRLYWYRQTLGQGPEFLTYFQNEAQLEKSRLLSDRFSAERPKGSFSTLEIQRTEQGDSAMYLCASSLAGAGGETQYFGPGTRLLVL.

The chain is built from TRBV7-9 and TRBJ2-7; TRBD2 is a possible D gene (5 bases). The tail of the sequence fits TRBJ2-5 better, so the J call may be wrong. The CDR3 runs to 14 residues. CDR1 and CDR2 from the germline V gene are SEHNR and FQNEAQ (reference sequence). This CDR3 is CASSSFGGGETQYF. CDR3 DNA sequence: TGTGCCAGCAGCTCATTTGGTGGAGGAGAGACCCAGTACTTC.

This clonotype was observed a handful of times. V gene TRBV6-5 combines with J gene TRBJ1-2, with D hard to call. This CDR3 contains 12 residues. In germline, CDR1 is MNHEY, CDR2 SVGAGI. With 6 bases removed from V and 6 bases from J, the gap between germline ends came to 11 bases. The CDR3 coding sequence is TGTGCCAGCAGATTCGGCGTCAATGGCTACACCTTC. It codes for CASRFGVNGYTF.

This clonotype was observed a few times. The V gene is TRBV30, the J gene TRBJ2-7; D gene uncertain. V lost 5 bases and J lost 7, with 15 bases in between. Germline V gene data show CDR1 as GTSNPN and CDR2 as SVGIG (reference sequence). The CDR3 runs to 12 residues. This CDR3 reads CAWGKGSREQYF. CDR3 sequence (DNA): TGTGCCTGGGGAAAGGGCAGCCGGGAGCAGTACTTC.

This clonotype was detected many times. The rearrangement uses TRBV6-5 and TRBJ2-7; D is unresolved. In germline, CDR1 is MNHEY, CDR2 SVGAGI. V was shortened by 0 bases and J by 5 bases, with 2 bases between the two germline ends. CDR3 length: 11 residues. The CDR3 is CASSYSDEQYF. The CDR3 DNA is TGTGCCAGCAGTTACTCGGACGAGCAGTACTTC.

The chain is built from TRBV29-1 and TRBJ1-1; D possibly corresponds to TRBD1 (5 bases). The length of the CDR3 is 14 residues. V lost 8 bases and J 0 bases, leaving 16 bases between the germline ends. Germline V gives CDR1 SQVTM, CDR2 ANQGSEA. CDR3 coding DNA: TGCAGCTCCTCTGGGGCTGAGCTGAACACTGAAGCTTTCTTT. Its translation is CSSSGAELNTEAFF.

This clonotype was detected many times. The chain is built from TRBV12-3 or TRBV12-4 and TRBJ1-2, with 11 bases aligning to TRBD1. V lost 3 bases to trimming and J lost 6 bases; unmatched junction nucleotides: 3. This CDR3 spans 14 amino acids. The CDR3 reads CASSFGTGGDGYTF. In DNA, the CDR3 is TGTGCCAGCAGTTTTGGGACAGGGGGGGATGGCTACACCTTC.

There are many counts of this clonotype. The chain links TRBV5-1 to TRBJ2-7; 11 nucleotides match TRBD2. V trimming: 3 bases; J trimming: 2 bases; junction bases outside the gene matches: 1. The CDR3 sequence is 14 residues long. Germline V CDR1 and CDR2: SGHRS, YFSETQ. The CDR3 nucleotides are TGCGCCAGCAGCTCACTAGCGGGAGCCTACGAGCAGTACTTC. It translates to CASSSLAGAYEQYF.

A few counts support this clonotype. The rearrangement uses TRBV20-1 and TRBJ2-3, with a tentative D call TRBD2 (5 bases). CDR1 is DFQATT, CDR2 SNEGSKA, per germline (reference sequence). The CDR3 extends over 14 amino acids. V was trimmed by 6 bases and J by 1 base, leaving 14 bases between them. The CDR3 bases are TGCAGTGCGGAGAGTACCGGGGGCACAGATACGCAGTATTTT. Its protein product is CSAESTGGTDTQYF.

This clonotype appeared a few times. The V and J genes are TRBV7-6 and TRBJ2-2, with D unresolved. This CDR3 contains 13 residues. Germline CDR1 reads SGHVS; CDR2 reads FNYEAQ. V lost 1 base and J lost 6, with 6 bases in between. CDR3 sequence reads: CASSLDGAGELFF. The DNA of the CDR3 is TGTGCCAGCAGCTTAGACGGAGCCGGGGAGCTGTTTTTT.

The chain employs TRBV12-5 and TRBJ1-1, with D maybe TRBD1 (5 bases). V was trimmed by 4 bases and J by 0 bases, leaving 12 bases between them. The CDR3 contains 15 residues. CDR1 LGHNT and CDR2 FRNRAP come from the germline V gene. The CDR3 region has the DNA TGTGCTAGTGGTTCACAGGCCCCCCTGAACACTGAAGCTTTCTTT. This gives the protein CASGSQAPLNTEAFF.

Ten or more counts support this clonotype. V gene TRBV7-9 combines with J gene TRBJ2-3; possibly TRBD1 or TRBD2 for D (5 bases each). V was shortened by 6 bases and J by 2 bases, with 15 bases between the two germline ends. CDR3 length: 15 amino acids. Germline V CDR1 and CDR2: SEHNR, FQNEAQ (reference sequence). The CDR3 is CASRTAGTVTDTQYF. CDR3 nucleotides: TGTGCCAGCAGAACAGCCGGGACGGTCACAGATACGCAGTATTTT.

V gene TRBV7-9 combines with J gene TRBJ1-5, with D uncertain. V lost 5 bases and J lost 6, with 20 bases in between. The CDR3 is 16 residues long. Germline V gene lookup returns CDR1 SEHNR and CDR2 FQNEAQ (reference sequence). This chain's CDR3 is CASSAPTHQNAQPQHF. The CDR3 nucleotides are TGTGCCAGCAGCGCCCCTACCCATCAAAATGCTCAGCCCCAGCATTTT.

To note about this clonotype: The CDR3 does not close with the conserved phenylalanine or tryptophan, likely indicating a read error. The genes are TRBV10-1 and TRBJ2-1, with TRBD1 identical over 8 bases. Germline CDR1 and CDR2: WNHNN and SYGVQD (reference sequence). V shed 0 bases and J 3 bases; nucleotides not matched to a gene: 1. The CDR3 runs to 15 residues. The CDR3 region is CASSESGTGYNEQFL. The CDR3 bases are TGCGCCAGCAGTGAGTCCGGGACAGGCTACAATGAGCAGTTCCTC.

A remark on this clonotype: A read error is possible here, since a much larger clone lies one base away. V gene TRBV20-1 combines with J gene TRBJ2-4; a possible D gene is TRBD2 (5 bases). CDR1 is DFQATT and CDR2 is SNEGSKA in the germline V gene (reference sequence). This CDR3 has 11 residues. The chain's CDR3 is CRASSQSLQYF. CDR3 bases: TGCAGGGCTAGCTCCCAGTCGCTTCAGTACTTC.

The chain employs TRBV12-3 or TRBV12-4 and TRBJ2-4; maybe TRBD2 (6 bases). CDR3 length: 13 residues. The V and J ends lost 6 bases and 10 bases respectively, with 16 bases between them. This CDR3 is CASRRDFGAIQYF. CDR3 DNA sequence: TGTGCCAGCAGGCGGGACTTCGGGGCTATTCAGTACTTC.

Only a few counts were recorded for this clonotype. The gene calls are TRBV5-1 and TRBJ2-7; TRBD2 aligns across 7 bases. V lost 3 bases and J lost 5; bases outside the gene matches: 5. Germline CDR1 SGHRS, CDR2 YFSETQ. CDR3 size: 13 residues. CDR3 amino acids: CASSSRDYHEQYF. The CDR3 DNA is TGCGCCAGCAGCTCCCGGGACTACCACGAGCAGTACTTC.